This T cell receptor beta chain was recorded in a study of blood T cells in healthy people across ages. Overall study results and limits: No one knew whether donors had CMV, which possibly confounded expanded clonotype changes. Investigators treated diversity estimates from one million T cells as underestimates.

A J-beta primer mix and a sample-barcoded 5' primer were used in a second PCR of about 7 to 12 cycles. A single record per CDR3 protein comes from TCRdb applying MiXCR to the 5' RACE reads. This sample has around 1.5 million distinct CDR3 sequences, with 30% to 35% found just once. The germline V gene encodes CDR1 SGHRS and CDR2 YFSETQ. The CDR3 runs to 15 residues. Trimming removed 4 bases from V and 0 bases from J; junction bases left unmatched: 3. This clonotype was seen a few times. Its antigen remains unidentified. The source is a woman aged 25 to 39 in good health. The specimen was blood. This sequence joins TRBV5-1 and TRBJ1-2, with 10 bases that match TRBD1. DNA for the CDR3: TGCGCCAGCAGCATCGGACAGGGGGCTAACTATGGCTACACCTTC. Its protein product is CASSIGQGANYGYTF.